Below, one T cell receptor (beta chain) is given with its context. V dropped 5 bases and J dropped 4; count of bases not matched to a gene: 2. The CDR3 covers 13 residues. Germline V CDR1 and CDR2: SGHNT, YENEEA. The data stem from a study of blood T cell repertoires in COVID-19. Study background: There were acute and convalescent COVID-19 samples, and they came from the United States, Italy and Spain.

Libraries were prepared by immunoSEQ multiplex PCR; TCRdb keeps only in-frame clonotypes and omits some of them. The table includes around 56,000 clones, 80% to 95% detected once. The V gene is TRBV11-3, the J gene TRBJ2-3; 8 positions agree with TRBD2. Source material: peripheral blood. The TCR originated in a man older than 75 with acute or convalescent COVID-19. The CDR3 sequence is CASSTGLADTQYF. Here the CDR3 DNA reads TGTGCCAGCAGCACGGGACTAGCAGATACGCAGTATTTT.